This T cell receptor (beta chain) was captured in a study of blood T cell repertoires in COVID-19. The overall study: Sample material is recorded as cDNA or gDNA derived from T cells, B-cell-depleted T cells, or PBMCs.

Generated by immunoSEQ multiplex PCR, the TCRdb table keeps only in-frame clones and is missing some. Of some 150,000 clones listed, around four fifths are singletons. A Seattle source enrolled patients during active infection and followed them longitudinally. Unmatched junction bases numbered 11, after V lost 7 bases and J lost 6 bases. Germline CDR1 is LGHDT and CDR2 is YNNKEL (reference sequence). This CDR3 has 15 residues. The receptor's source is an older woman with COVID-19, enrolled during active disease. This sequence joins TRBV3-1 (or the pseudogene TRBV3-2) and TRBJ2-1, with TRBD1 matching over 8 bases. Sample: peripheral blood. CDR3 in DNA: TGTGCCAGCACCACCCAGGGGGCAGGGGGCAATGAGCAGTTCTTC. It translates to CASTTQGAGGNEQFF.